The 7 T cell receptor beta chains in this list originate from one sample, sequenced in a study of blood T cells in healthy people across ages. Primers used in a second PCR of about 6 to 11 cycles were a sample-barcoded 5' primer and a J-beta primer mix. TCRdb redid the calling of the 5' RACE reads with MiXCR, one entry per CDR3 protein. The table lists about 670,000 distinct CDR3 sequences, about 43% of them singletons, with around 30% in the top ten. Source material: blood. These receptors were taken from a man aged 80 or over in good health.

In this sample, this clonotype turned up a few times. This sequence joins TRBV25-1 and TRBJ1-4; perhaps TRBD1 as D (5 bases). Germline assignment: CDR1 MGHDK and CDR2 SYGVNS. The germline V and J ends were trimmed by 9 bases and 0 bases, with 14 bases remaining between them. The CDR3 length is 15 residues. The CDR3 DNA reads TGTGCCAGTTGGGACGGACTTGCAACTAATGAAAAACTGTTTTTT. This gives the protein CASWDGLATNEKLFF.

This chain uses TRBV27 with TRBJ2-5; D remains ambiguous. V lost 2 bases and J 5 bases, leaving 9 bases between the germline ends. The CDR3 has 13 residues. The germline CDR1 and CDR2 sequences are MNHEY and SMNVEV (reference sequence). The CDR3 loop is CASSLINGETQYF. In nucleotides, the CDR3 is TGTGCCAGCAGTTTAATTAACGGGGAGACCCAGTACTTC.

Ten or more counts support this clonotype. The chain combines TRBV7-9 with TRBJ2-3, with D possibly TRBD1 on 6 matching bases. The CDR3 has 14 residues. V was clipped by 5 bases and J by 0 bases, with 9 bases between them. Germline V gene data show CDR1 as SEHNR and CDR2 as FQNEAQ (reference sequence). CDR3 bases: TGTGCCAGCAGCCGGGACATCAGCACAGATACGCAGTATTTT. Encoded protein: CASSRDISTDTQYF.

The chain has TRBV7-2 and TRBJ1-6; D not certain. There are 15 residues in the CDR3. V was shortened by 1 base and J by 6 bases, with 10 bases between the two germline ends. Germline lookup yields CDR1 SGHTA and CDR2 FQGNSA. CDR3 in amino acids: CASSLGPLRNSPLHF. The CDR3 coding sequence is TGTGCCAGCAGCTTAGGACCCCTGCGTAATTCACCCCTCCACTTT. The full variable domain, with the rest looked up from reference TRBV7-2 and TRBJ1-6, is GAGVSQSPSNKVTEKGKDVELRCDPISGHTALYWYRQSLGQGLEFLIYFQGNSAPDKSGLPSDRFSAERTGGSVSTLTIQRTQQEDSAVYLCASSLGPLRNSPLHFGNGTRLTVT.

This clonotype was counted a few times. The chain is built from TRBV24-1 and TRBJ1-5; D is unclear. With 3 bases removed from V and 4 bases from J, the gap between germline ends came to 6 bases. Germline V gives CDR1 KGHDR, CDR2 SFDVKD. The CDR3 covers 13 residues. CDR3 loop: CATSDVTNQPQHF. CDR3 nucleotides: TGTGCCACCAGTGATGTCACGAATCAGCCCCAGCATTTT.

This clonotype was seen a few times. V usage is TRBV20-1 and J usage is TRBJ1-1; unclear D gene. The V end lost 0 bases, the J end lost 7 bases, and 15 bases lay between the germline ends. CDR3 length: 14 amino acids. CDR1 is DFQATT, CDR2 SNEGSKA, per germline (reference sequence). The CDR3 reads CSARDPRRGVEAFF. Written as DNA, the CDR3 is TGCAGTGCTAGAGATCCGAGGCGCGGGGTTGAAGCTTTCTTT.

This chain uses TRBV2 with TRBJ1-4; 9 positions match TRBD1. The CDR3 is 15 amino acids. V was clipped by 7 bases and J by 7 bases; unmatched bases: 10. CDR1 and CDR2 from the germline V gene are SNHLY and FYNNEI. Written as DNA, the CDR3 is TGTGCCAGCAAGGGGACAGGGAGTCTCCCTGAAAAACTGTTTTTT. It encodes CASKGTGSLPEKLFF.